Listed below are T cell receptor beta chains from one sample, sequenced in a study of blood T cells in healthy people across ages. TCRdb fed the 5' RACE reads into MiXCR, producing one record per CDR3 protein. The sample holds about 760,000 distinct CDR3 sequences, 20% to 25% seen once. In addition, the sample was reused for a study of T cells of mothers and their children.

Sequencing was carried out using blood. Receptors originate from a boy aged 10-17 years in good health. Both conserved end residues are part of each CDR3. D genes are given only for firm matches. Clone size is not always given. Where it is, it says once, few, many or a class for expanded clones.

CDR3aa: CASSRLAGGRADTQYF
CDR3nt: TGCGCCAGCAGCCGACTAGCGGGGGGGCGGGCAGATACGCAGTATTTT
v_gene: TRBV4-1
d_gene: TRBD2
abundance: .
j_gene: TRBJ2-3

CDR3aa: CASSDKESGPRMTQPYNEQFF
CDR3nt: TGTGCCAGCAGTGACAAGGAATCGGGGCCCAGGATGACCCAACCCTACAATGAGCAGTTCTTC
v_gene: TRBV9
d_gene: .
abundance: .
j_gene: TRBJ2-1

CDR3aa: CASSPEGLTNEKLFF
CDR3nt: TGTGCCAGCAGCCCCGAGGGTTTAACTAATGAAAAACTGTTTTTT
v_gene: TRBV11-2
d_gene: .
abundance: .
j_gene: TRBJ1-4

CDR3aa: CASSPEGLDIQETQYF
CDR3nt: TGTGCCAGCAGCCCCGAGGGCCTGGACATCCAAGAGACCCAGTACTTC
v_gene: TRBV3-1
d_gene: .
abundance: few
j_gene: TRBJ2-5

CDR3aa: CASSLSQGYHGYTF
CDR3nt: TGTGCCAGCAGCCTCTCGCAGGGCTACCATGGCTACACCTTC
v_gene: TRBV6-2/TRBV6-3
d_gene: .
abundance: few
j_gene: TRBJ1-2

CDR3aa: CASSEVGSGANYGYTF
CDR3nt: TGTGCCAGCAGTGAAGTTGGTAGTGGGGCTAACTATGGCTACACCTTC
v_gene: TRBV2
d_gene: .
abundance: .
j_gene: TRBJ1-2

CDR3aa: CASSKEILKDGNQPQHF
CDR3nt: TGTGCCAGCAGCAAAGAGATTCTAAAGGACGGCAATCAGCCCCAGCATTTT
v_gene: TRBV21-1
d_gene: .
abundance: once
j_gene: TRBJ1-5

CDR3aa: CSAREAGRETQYF
CDR3nt: TGCAGTGCTAGAGAGGCAGGGCGAGAGACCCAGTACTTC
v_gene: TRBV20-1
d_gene: .
abundance: .
j_gene: TRBJ2-5

CDR3aa: CSARISTSYNEQFF
CDR3nt: TGCAGTGCTAGAATCTCGACTTCCTACAATGAGCAGTTCTTC
v_gene: TRBV20-1
d_gene: .
abundance: few
j_gene: TRBJ2-1

CDR3aa: CASSTRQGCEQYF
CDR3nt: TGTGCCAGCAGCACACGACAGGGATGCGAGCAGTACTTC
v_gene: TRBV21-1
d_gene: .
abundance: few
j_gene: TRBJ2-7

CDR3aa: CASSLEGLGTNEKLFF
CDR3nt: TGTGCCAGCAGTTTAGAGGGACTCGGAACTAATGAAAAACTGTTTTTT
v_gene: TRBV12-3/TRBV12-4
d_gene: .
abundance: few
j_gene: TRBJ1-4

CDR3aa: CATSDLGGTEAFF
CDR3nt: TGTGCCACCAGTGATTTAGGGGGAACTGAAGCTTTCTTT
v_gene: TRBV24-1
d_gene: .
abundance: .
j_gene: TRBJ1-1

CDR3aa: CASTTGGQETQYF
CDR3nt: TGTGCCAGCACGACAGGGGGTCAAGAGACCCAGTACTTC
v_gene: TRBV28
d_gene: TRBD1
abundance: .
j_gene: TRBJ2-5

CDR3aa: CASSLGSEGETQYF
CDR3nt: TGTGCCAGCAGCTTAGGTTCGGAAGGAGAGACCCAGTACTTC
v_gene: TRBV7-2
d_gene: .
abundance: few
j_gene: TRBJ2-5

CDR3aa: CASSESGRVGEQFF
CDR3nt: TGTGCCAGCAGTGAATCCGGGCGGGTCGGTGAGCAGTTCTTC
v_gene: TRBV2
d_gene: .
abundance: few
j_gene: TRBJ2-1

CDR3aa: CASSDFTQGSQETQYF
CDR3nt: TGCGCCAGCAGCGATTTCACACAGGGATCCCAAGAGACCCAGTACTTC
v_gene: TRBV5-1
d_gene: .
abundance: .
j_gene: TRBJ2-5

CDR3aa: CASSRGQGVTEAFF
CDR3nt: TGTGCCAGCAGTCGGGGACAGGGGGTCACTGAAGCTTTCTTT
v_gene: TRBV12-3/TRBV12-4
d_gene: TRBD1
abundance: .
j_gene: TRBJ1-1

CDR3aa: CASSHNGPGETQYF
CDR3nt: TGTGCCAGCAGCCACAATGGCCCGGGAGAGACCCAGTACTTC
v_gene: TRBV9
d_gene: .
abundance: .
j_gene: TRBJ2-5

CDR3aa: CASNSETQYF
CDR3nt: TGTGCCAGCAATTCAGAGACCCAGTACTTC
v_gene: TRBV2
d_gene: .
abundance: few
j_gene: TRBJ2-5

CDR3aa: CASSAISGANVLTF
CDR3nt: TGTGCCAGCAGCGCGATCTCTGGGGCCAACGTCCTGACTTTC
v_gene: TRBV11-1
d_gene: .
abundance: many
j_gene: TRBJ2-6

CDR3aa: CASSLPGGEYNEQFF
CDR3nt: TGTGCCAGCAGCCTCCCTGGGGGCGAGTACAATGAGCAGTTCTTC
v_gene: TRBV4-2
d_gene: .
abundance: .
j_gene: TRBJ2-1

CDR3aa: CASSDLGQGIYNEQFF
CDR3nt: TGTGCCAGCAGTGATCTGGGACAGGGTATTTACAATGAGCAGTTCTTC
v_gene: TRBV9
d_gene: TRBD1
abundance: few
j_gene: TRBJ2-1

CDR3aa: CASSFEGVFTGELFF
CDR3nt: TGTGCCAGCAGTTTCGAGGGAGTTTTCACCGGGGAGCTGTTTTTT
v_gene: TRBV27
d_gene: .
abundance: few
j_gene: TRBJ2-2

CDR3aa: CASSVGPGAGYGYTF
CDR3nt: TGTGCCAGCAGCGTAGGCCCAGGGGCTGGCTATGGCTACACCTTC
v_gene: TRBV9
d_gene: .
abundance: .
j_gene: TRBJ1-2

CDR3aa: CASSVGGAVNNEQFF
CDR3nt: TGTGCCAGCAGCGTAGGGGGGGCGGTTAACAATGAGCAGTTCTTC
v_gene: TRBV9
d_gene: .
abundance: .
j_gene: TRBJ2-1

CDR3aa: CSVRGGALETQYF
CDR3nt: TGCAGTGTAAGAGGAGGGGCGCTGGAGACCCAGTACTTC
v_gene: TRBV20-1
d_gene: .
abundance: .
j_gene: TRBJ2-5

CDR3aa: CATSAGRGVPEQFF
CDR3nt: TGTGCCACCAGTGCAGGGAGAGGGGTGCCTGAGCAGTTCTTC
v_gene: TRBV24-1
d_gene: .
abundance: few
j_gene: TRBJ2-1

CDR3aa: CASSSPRTAQYEQYF
CDR3nt: TGTGCCAGCAGCTCCCCCCGGACAGCGCAATACGAGCAGTACTTC
v_gene: TRBV7-9
d_gene: .
abundance: .
j_gene: TRBJ2-7

CDR3aa: CASSASEALTGSQYF
CDR3nt: TGTGCCAGCAGTGCGAGCGAGGCCCTGACCGGGTCCCAGTACTTC
v_gene: TRBV2
d_gene: .
abundance: .
j_gene: TRBJ2-5

CDR3aa: CASSWGLVETQYF
CDR3nt: TGTGCCAGCAGCTGGGGACTAGTTGAGACCCAGTACTTC
v_gene: TRBV5-4
d_gene: TRBD2
abundance: few
j_gene: TRBJ2-5

CDR3aa: CASSLTGISYNEQFF
CDR3nt: TGTGCCAGCAGCTTAACTGGGATCTCCTACAATGAGCAGTTCTTC
v_gene: TRBV11-1
d_gene: .
abundance: few
j_gene: TRBJ2-1

CDR3aa: CASRNRGETQYF
CDR3nt: TGTGCCAGCAGAAACAGGGGAGAGACCCAGTACTTC
v_gene: TRBV28
d_gene: TRBD1
abundance: .
j_gene: TRBJ2-5

CDR3aa: CSAPTIQETQYF
CDR3nt: TGCAGTGCTCCGACAATACAAGAGACCCAGTACTTC
v_gene: TRBV20-1
d_gene: .
abundance: .
j_gene: TRBJ2-5

CDR3aa: CASSRPGQGNQPQHF
CDR3nt: TGTGCCAGCAGTAGACCAGGGCAGGGCAATCAGCCCCAGCATTTT
v_gene: TRBV2
d_gene: .
abundance: .
j_gene: TRBJ1-5

CDR3aa: CASTHMGQETQYF
CDR3nt: TGTGCCAGCACCCATATGGGGCAAGAGACCCAGTACTTC
v_gene: TRBV25-1
d_gene: .
abundance: once
j_gene: TRBJ2-5

CDR3aa: CASSEMTEETQYF
CDR3nt: TGTGCCAGCAGTGAGATGACAGAAGAGACCCAGTACTTC
v_gene: TRBV6-1
d_gene: .
abundance: .
j_gene: TRBJ2-5